What follows are 32 T cell receptor beta chains derived from one specimen sequenced in a study of blood T cell repertoires in COVID-19. Produced via immunoSEQ multiplex PCR; TCRdb's table is partial and in-frame only. The repertoire holds 68,000 or so clones, with about 88% as singletons. Sequencing was done on a sample of peripheral blood. These receptors were obtained from a man between 65 and 79 years old with active or convalescent COVID-19.

The genes are TRBV10-1 and TRBJ2-1; 8 positions agree with TRBD1. The length of the CDR3 is 18 residues. The germline gives CDR1 WNHNN, CDR2 SYGVQD (reference sequence). V lost 0 bases and J lost 4; bases outside the gene matches: 11. The CDR3 DNA reads as TGCGCCAGCAGTGAGTCGATTATGTCAGGGGACAGGTACAATGAGCAGTTCTTC. It is translated as CASSESIMSGDRYNEQFF.

CDR3 in amino acids: CASSNNVGYSNEQFF. DNA for the CDR3: TGTGCCAGCAGCAATAATGTGGGCTACTCTAATGAGCAGTTCTTC. This sequence joins TRBV5-6 and TRBJ2-1; D unresolved. Trimming took 4 bases from V and 7 from J, leaving 18 bases between them. The CDR3 runs 15 residues. Germline assignment: CDR1 SGHDT and CDR2 YYEEEE.

The V gene is TRBV5-1, the J gene TRBJ1-3; D not resolved. This CDR3 spans 15 amino acids. V lost 0 bases and J lost 8, with 15 bases in between. CDR1 and CDR2 from the germline V gene are SGHRS and YFSETQ. For the CDR3, the DNA is TGCGCCAGCAGCTTGGAATTGCCTGCGATTGACACCATATATTTT. This encodes CASSLELPAIDTIYF.

The chain joins TRBV27 to TRBJ2-3; tentative D call: TRBD1 (6 bases). Trimming stripped 5 bases from V and 5 bases from J, with 29 bases between. The CDR3 sequence is 19 residues long. From germline, CDR1 is MNHEY and CDR2 SMNVEV (reference sequence). CDR3 loop: CASSPPPSPRQAGLDTQYF. CDR3 bases: TGTGCCAGCAGTCCCCCCCCGTCGCCGCGACAGGCGGGTCTAGATACGCAGTATTTT.

The CDR3 region is CASSIRTGAGNTIYF. The CDR3 nucleotides are TGTGCCAGCAGCATCAGGACAGGGGCTGGAAACACCATATATTTT. The chain employs TRBV21-1 and TRBJ1-3; the table's D gene call, TRBD1, was not cross checked with the DNA. TRBV21-1 is a documented pseudogene. CDR3 length: 15 residues.

Only one count was recorded for this clone. This rearrangement joins TRBV13 to TRBJ2-1, with TRBD2 matching over 9 bases. Germline V gives CDR1 PRHDT, CDR2 FYEKMQ (reference sequence). With V trimmed by 5 bases and J by 0 bases, 20 bases remained unmatched. The length of the CDR3 is 21 residues. The CDR3 spells CASSELGRRGSGRNSYNEQFF. The CDR3 DNA reads as TGTGCCAGCAGCGAGTTGGGGCGTCGAGGTAGCGGGAGAAACTCCTACAATGAGCAGTTCTTC.

The chain joins TRBV10-1 to TRBJ1-5; D may be TRBD1 (5 bases). V was shortened by 6 bases and J by 4 bases, with 7 bases between the two germline ends. There are 12 residues in the CDR3. Germline assignment: CDR1 WNHNN and CDR2 SYGVQD (reference sequence). DNA for the CDR3: TGCGCCAGCAGACAGGTAAATCAGCCCCAGCATTTT. Its translation is CASRQVNQPQHF.

The V gene is TRBV19, the J gene TRBJ2-2, with no clear D. The CDR3 contains 13 residues. The germline gives CDR1 LNHDA, CDR2 SQIVND (reference sequence). V lost 10 bases, J lost 4 bases, and 13 bases lay in between. CDR3 sequence: CATSQSFTGELFF. The DNA of the CDR3 is TGTGCCACCTCACAGTCTTTCACCGGGGAGCTGTTTTTT.

The chain joins TRBV6-1 to TRBJ1-1; no clear D. The V end was cut by 1 base, the J end by 13 bases, with 22 bases between. Looked up from germline, CDR1 is MNHNS and CDR2 is SASEGT. This CDR3 is built from 15 residues. The CDR3 protein is CASSEGGGGREGIFF. In nucleotides, the CDR3 is TGTGCCAGCAGTGAAGGAGGAGGAGGACGTGAAGGGATTTTCTTT.

The chain combines TRBV2 with TRBJ1-2; TRBD1 aligns across 9 bases. Germline loops: CDR1 SNHLY, CDR2 FYNNEI. V was clipped by 1 base and J by 8 bases; unmatched bases: 8. CDR3 length: 15 residues. CDR3 coding DNA: TGTGCCAGCAGTGAAGTTAGGACAGGGGCGGGCGGCTACACCTTC. Translated: CASSEVRTGAGGYTF.

The chain links TRBV18 to TRBJ2-5, with 9 bases identical to TRBD2. V trimming: 1 base; J trimming: 4 bases; junction bases outside the gene matches: 4. Germline CDR1 is KGHSH and CDR2 is LQKENI. The length of the CDR3 is 15 residues. CDR3 region: CASSPRRGGRETQYF. CDR3 bases: TGTGCCAGCTCACCACGGCGGGGGGGCCGAGAGACCCAGTACTTC.

The chain has TRBV7-7 and TRBJ2-2, with D perhaps TRBD2 (5 bases). Germline lookup yields CDR1 SSHAT and CDR2 FNYEAQ (reference sequence). V was trimmed by 5 bases and J by 5 bases, leaving 9 bases between them. CDR3 length equals 13 residues. The CDR3 is CASSHPGTGELFF. The CDR3 DNA follows: TGTGCCAGCAGCCACCCGGGGACCGGGGAGCTGTTTTTT.

V and J are TRBV5-4 and TRBJ1-2; D perhaps matches TRBD1 (6 bases). Trimming shortened V by 5 bases and J by 3 bases, and 14 bases separated the two germline ends. The CDR3 is 14 amino acids. The germline CDR1 and CDR2 sequences are SGHNT and YYREEE (reference sequence). CDR3 amino acids: CASSLAGADYGYTF. DNA of the CDR3: TGTGCCAGCAGTCTCGCGGGGGCAGACTATGGCTACACCTTC.

This chain links TRBV11-3 with TRBJ2-2; TRBD2 matches at 8 bases. The CDR3 has 15 residues. Trimming at V came to 5 bases and at J to 3 bases, leaving 5 bases not matched to a gene. Per germline, CDR1 SGHNT and CDR2 YENEEA. The CDR3 region has the DNA TGTGCCAGCAGCCCGGGGGGGAGCCACACCGGGGAGCTGTTTTTT. Protein product: CASSPGGSHTGELFF.

This chain uses TRBV7-6 with TRBJ2-1, with 8 bases that match TRBD1. Germline V gene data show CDR1 as SGHVS and CDR2 as FNYEAQ. V gave up 4 bases and J gave up 7 bases; unmatched junction bases: 3. The CDR3 has 13 amino acids. The CDR3 protein is CASSWDRMNEQFF. The CDR3 DNA is TGTGCCAGCAGCTGGGACAGGATGAATGAGCAGTTCTTC.

This chain links TRBV11-3 with TRBJ2-5, with D possibly TRBD1 on 6 matching bases. This CDR3 comprises 13 residues. Trimming took 4 bases from V and 5 from J, leaving 11 bases between them. The germline gives CDR1 SGHNT, CDR2 YENEEA. CDR3 amino acids: CASSSVQGETQYF. CDR3 nucleotide sequence: TGTGCCAGCAGCTCCGTCCAGGGGGAGACCCAGTACTTC.

This chain joins TRBV14 and TRBJ2-2; D not certain. The length of the CDR3 is 13 residues. Trimming left V 2 bases short and J 2 bases short, with 3 bases between. Looked up from germline, CDR1 is SGHDN and CDR2 is FVKESK. The CDR3 DNA reads as TGTGCCAGCAGCCAACAAAACACCGGGGAGCTGTTTTTT. This gives the protein CASSQQNTGELFF. Full variable domain (outside the CDR3, taken from reference TRBV14 and TRBJ2-2): EAGVTQFPSHSVIEKGQTVTLRCDPISGHDNLYWYRRVMGKEIKFLLHFVKESKQDESGMPNNRFLAERTGGTYSTLKVQPAELEDSGVYFCASSQQNTGELFFGEGSRLTVL.

This chain connects TRBV6-1 to TRBJ1-2, with a possible D match to TRBD1 (6 bases). Germline assignment: CDR1 MNHNS and CDR2 SASEGT. CDR3 size: 17 residues. V was trimmed by 2 bases and J by 2 bases, leaving 18 bases between them. Written as DNA, the CDR3 is TGTGCCAGCAGTGAACCCTTCGGTTTAGGACAGAACTATGGCTACACCTTC. Translated: CASSEPFGLGQNYGYTF.

The gene calls are TRBV29-1 and TRBJ2-7; D possibly corresponds to TRBD2 (5 bases). The CDR3 consists of 13 residues. Germline V CDR1 and CDR2: SQVTM, ANQGSEA. Trimming took 5 bases from V and 9 from J, leaving 20 bases between them. The DNA of the CDR3 is TGCAGCGTTTTGGTACAGCCGGCCCGGGGGCAGTACTTC. It yields the protein CSVLVQPARGQYF.

This chain's CDR3 is CASSIDSSTYEQYF. The CDR3 bases are TGTGCCAGTAGTATCGACAGCTCTACCTACGAGCAGTACTTC. The chain combines TRBV19 with TRBJ2-7, with D maybe TRBD1 (5 bases). Germline V gene data show CDR1 as LNHDA and CDR2 as SQIVND (reference sequence). This CDR3 is built from 14 residues. V lost 3 bases and J lost 2, with 11 bases in between.

This clone appeared a few times. The chain couples TRBV5-1 to TRBJ2-1; 7 bases agree with TRBD1. V gave up 0 bases and J gave up 2 bases; unmatched junction bases: 2. The CDR3 runs 15 residues. From germline, CDR1 is SGHRS and CDR2 YFSETQ. CDR3 residues: CASSLEGAPYNEQFF. CDR3 in DNA: TGCGCCAGCAGCTTGGAGGGGGCCCCCTACAATGAGCAGTTCTTC.

The chain combines TRBV2 with TRBJ1-2; D remains unclear. The germline CDR1 and CDR2 sequences are SNHLY and FYNNEI. The CDR3 is made up of 17 amino acids. V was shortened by 8 bases and J by 6 bases, with 28 bases between the two germline ends. DNA for the CDR3: TGTGCCAGCCTCTTGGAGGCCCATAACAGTGGTACGAATGGCTACACCTTC. This gives the protein CASLLEAHNSGTNGYTF.

The rearrangement joins TRBV3-1 (or the pseudogene TRBV3-2) to TRBJ2-3, with 7 bases aligning to TRBD1. Germline trimming cut 2 bases from V and 6 bases from J; bases unmatched to any gene: 5. The CDR3 runs to 14 residues. Germline V CDR1 and CDR2: LGHDT, YNNKEL (reference sequence). CDR3: CASSQRQGEDTQYF. The CDR3 DNA follows: TGTGCCAGCAGCCAACGACAGGGAGAGGATACGCAGTATTTT.

V is TRBV19 and J is TRBJ1-5, with 8 bases fitting TRBD1. The CDR3 runs to 13 residues. With 9 bases clipped from V and 8 bases from J, the junction kept 9 bases outside the gene matches. CDR1 is LNHDA, CDR2 SQIVND, per germline (reference sequence). CDR3 residues: CASSEQGGEPQHF. For the CDR3, the DNA is TGTGCCAGCAGTGAACAGGGGGGAGAGCCCCAGCATTTT.

The chain has TRBV21-1 and TRBJ1-6; the table assigns TRBD1, which was not confirmed against the DNA. TRBV21-1 is classified as a pseudogene. CDR3 size: 17 residues. CDR3 amino acids: CASTSDSSGHYNSPLHF. Written as DNA, the CDR3 is TGTGCCAGCACATCGGACAGTTCGGGGCATTATAATTCACCCCTCCACTTT.

The chain has TRBV9 and TRBJ2-1; D possibly corresponds to TRBD2 (5 bases). The germline CDR1 and CDR2 sequences are SGDLS and YYNGEE. The V end was cut by 0 bases, the J end by 9 bases, with 7 bases between. The CDR3 consists of 12 residues. Here the CDR3 DNA reads TGTGCCAGCAGCGTAGATGAGGGTGAGCAGTTCTTC. It specifies CASSVDEGEQFF.

V usage is TRBV6-6 and J usage is TRBJ1-2; 8 positions agree with TRBD1. Germline assignment: CDR1 MNHNY and CDR2 SVGAGI (reference sequence). The CDR3 loop spans 13 amino acids. Unmatched junction bases numbered 9, after V lost 7 bases and J lost 8 bases. The CDR3 sequence is CASNLQTGVGYTF. In DNA form, the CDR3 reads TGTGCCAGCAACCTACAGACAGGGGTCGGCTACACCTTC.

The chain carries TRBV5-1 and TRBJ2-2; a weak D match, TRBD2 (5 bases). The CDR3 has 15 amino acids. Trimming took off 4 bases at V and 0 bases at J, with 10 bases between the two ends. The germline V gene encodes CDR1 SGHRS and CDR2 YFSETQ. CDR3 in amino acids: CASSRTASNTGELFF. The DNA of the CDR3 is TGCGCCAGCAGCCGGACTGCTTCGAACACCGGGGAGCTGTTTTTT.

The CDR3 DNA is TGTGCCAGCTCACCTGGGACAGCTGATAATTCACCCCTCCACTTT. It encodes CASSPGTADNSPLHF. J is TRBJ1-6 and V is TRBV18, with TRBD1 matching 7 bases. The V gene's germline CDR1 is KGHSH and CDR2 LQKENI. The CDR3 loop spans 15 amino acids. Germline trimming cut 3 bases from V and 5 bases from J; bases unmatched to any gene: 4.

CDR3 sequence: CSVERQGASYGYTF. CDR3 in DNA: TGCAGCGTTGAACGGCAGGGGGCGAGCTATGGCTACACCTTC. The chain recombines TRBV29-1 with TRBJ1-2, with 8 bases aligning to TRBD1. J lost 4 bases, V lost 2 bases, and 6 bases had no gene match. The CDR3 contains 14 residues. Per the germline V gene, CDR1 is SQVTM and CDR2 is ANQGSEA.

The chain joins TRBV5-1 to TRBJ1-2; D is perhaps TRBD1 (6 bases). Germline V gene sequence: CDR1 SGHRS, CDR2 YFSETQ. The CDR3 runs to 14 residues. V was clipped by 4 bases and J by 3 bases, with 13 bases between them. CDR3 region: CASSTGDTYYGYTF. CDR3 DNA: TGCGCCAGCAGCACCGGGGACACCTACTATGGCTACACCTTC.

This chain links TRBV19 with TRBJ2-2, with 7 nucleotides matching TRBD1. The germline CDR1 and CDR2 sequences are LNHDA and SQIVND (reference sequence). Trimming at V came to 8 bases and at J to 6 bases, leaving 3 bases not matched to a gene. The CDR3 covers 12 residues. The chain's CDR3 is CASRGGPGELFF. As DNA, the CDR3 is TGTGCCAGTCGAGGGGGCCCCGGGGAGCTGTTTTTT.